Presented here are 28 T cell receptor beta chains from one specimen sequenced in a study of blood T cell repertoires in COVID-19. Only in-frame clones appear in the TCRdb table, and some are missing; sequencing was by immunoSEQ multiplex PCR. The sample consists of 130,000 or so clones, more than 70% of them appearing once. Sequenced material: peripheral blood. These receptors were taken from a human donor in a cohort sampled during active COVID-19.

This chain joins TRBV7-2 and TRBJ2-2; TRBD1 matches 7 bases. V lost 5 bases, J lost 7 bases, and 13 bases stayed unmatched. The CDR3 spans 16 residues. CDR1 is SGHTA, CDR2 FQGNSA, per germline. CDR3 sequence reads: CASSTGERGLRGELFF. CDR3 coding DNA: TGTGCCAGCAGCACCGGGGAGAGGGGGCTTCGCGGGGAGCTGTTTTTT.

V usage is TRBV5-6 and J usage is TRBJ1-2, with TRBD1 identical over 12 bases. V lost 4 bases, J lost 5 bases, and 3 bases stayed unmatched. Per germline, CDR1 SGHDT and CDR2 YYEEEE. This CDR3 is 14 amino acids long. CDR3 sequence (DNA): TGTGCCAGCAGCATGGGACAGGGGGCGTATGGCTACACCTTC. The encoded protein is CASSMGQGAYGYTF.

This clone was seen only once. The gene calls are TRBV18 and TRBJ1-2; D perhaps matches TRBD1 (5 bases). Trimming took off 10 bases at V and 2 bases at J, with 20 bases between the two ends. This CDR3 contains 15 residues. The germline V gene has CDR1 KGHSH and CDR2 LQKENI. CDR3 coding DNA: TGTGCCACCGACGGGGACGGGGGTTCGAACTATGGCTACACCTTC. Its protein is CATDGDGGSNYGYTF.

The rearrangement links TRBV21-1 to TRBJ1-5; no DNA check was done on the table's D call, TRBD1. TRBV21-1 is a pseudogene locus. The CDR3 extends over 13 amino acids. The CDR3 DNA sequence: TGTGCCAGCAAAGGGGCAGGCAATCAGCCCCAGCATTTT. Translated: CASKGAGNQPQHF.

The J gene is TRBJ1-2, the V gene TRBV2, with D unclear. In germline, CDR1 is SNHLY, CDR2 FYNNEI. V was cut by 2 bases and J by 5 bases, with 12 bases left in between. The length of the CDR3 is 14 residues. The CDR3, as DNA: TGTGCCAGCAGTGAAAGTCATGGGGAGTATGGCTACACCTTC. It encodes CASSESHGEYGYTF.

The CDR3 loop reads CASSTHAGPTGYPPEQYF. The CDR3, as DNA: TGTGCCAGTAGTACCCACGCGGGCCCGACAGGGTACCCGCCCGAGCAGTACTTC. The chain couples TRBV19 to TRBJ2-7; 7 positions agree with TRBD1. The germline gives CDR1 LNHDA, CDR2 SQIVND (reference sequence). This CDR3 has 18 residues. Trimming cost V 4 bases and J 6 bases; bases outside gene matches: 21. Full variable domain (rest looked up from reference TRBV19 and TRBJ2-7): DGGITQSPKYLFRKEGQNVTLSCEQNLNHDAMYWYRQDPGQGLRLIYYSQIVNDFQKGDIAEGYSVSREKKESFPLTVTSAQKNPTAFYLCASSTHAGPTGYPPEQYFGPGTRLTVT.

The chain employs TRBV12-3 or TRBV12-4 and TRBJ2-3; D uncertain. V was clipped by 7 bases and J by 2 bases, with 4 bases between them. CDR3 length: 11 residues. The CDR3: CASTLTDTQYF. The CDR3 DNA sequence: TGTGCCAGCACCCTCACAGATACGCAGTATTTT.

The genes are TRBV3-1 (or the pseudogene TRBV3-2) and TRBJ1-1; D perhaps matches TRBD1 (5 bases). With 1 base removed from V and 5 bases from J, the gap between germline ends came to 14 bases. CDR3 length: 15 residues. Germline-derived CDR1 and CDR2 are LGHDT and YNNKEL (reference sequence). CDR3 nucleotide sequence: TGTGCCAGCAGCCAAGGATCGGGGGTGAGAACTGAAGCTTTCTTT. It is translated as CASSQGSGVRTEAFF.

This chain links TRBV11-2 with TRBJ2-1, with TRBD2 identical over 8 bases. The CDR3 loop spans 15 amino acids. J was trimmed by 6 bases and V by 2 bases; bases with no gene match: 6. CDR1 and CDR2 (germline): SGHAT, FQNNGV. CDR3 coding DNA: TGTGCCAGCAGCTTACCGGGGGGGTGGCTCAATGAGCAGTTCTTC. Translated, it gives CASSLPGGWLNEQFF. Drawing the rest from reference TRBV11-2 and TRBJ2-1, the complete variable domain is EAGVAQSPRYKIIEKRQSVAFWCNPISGHATLYWYQQILGQGPKLLIQFQNNGVVDDSQLPKDRFSAERLKGVDSTLKIQPAKLEDSAVYLCASSLPGGWLNEQFFGPGTRLTVL.

V and J are TRBV7-9 and TRBJ2-1; D remains unclear. Looked up from germline, CDR1 is SEHNR and CDR2 is FQNEAQ (reference sequence). The CDR3 has 11 residues. Between the trimmed V and J ends, which lost 5 bases and 10 bases, there was a span of 9 bases. DNA of the CDR3: TGTGCCAGCAGCACACTACCCGAGCAGTTCTTC. Residues: CASSTLPEQFF.

A single count supports this clone. The chain uses TRBV5-4 and TRBJ1-2; 7 bases are a match to TRBD1. CDR3 length equals 15 residues. With 5 bases clipped from V and 6 bases from J, the junction kept 13 bases outside the gene matches. Germline lookup yields CDR1 SGHNT and CDR2 YYREEE (reference sequence). The CDR3: CASREGQILGDGYTF. The CDR3, as DNA: TGTGCCAGCAGAGAGGGACAGATATTGGGCGATGGCTACACCTTC.

The gene calls are TRBV7-9 and TRBJ2-2, with TRBD2 as a possible D gene (5 bases). The CDR3 is 16 residues long. In germline, CDR1 is SEHNR, CDR2 FQNEAQ (reference sequence). Trimming removed 5 bases at V and 3 bases at J, with 16 bases between. The CDR3 DNA reads TGTGCCAGCAGCCCAACCCCTAGCTCCGACACCGGGGAGCTGTTTTTT. This codes for CASSPTPSSDTGELFF.

The chain combines TRBV6-6 with TRBJ1-4; D is undetermined. The CDR3 is made up of 14 amino acids. Germline values: CDR1 MNHNY, CDR2 SVGAGI (reference sequence). V dropped 2 bases and J dropped 0 bases, with 4 bases sitting between them. CDR3 in amino acids: CASSYSATNEKLFF. CDR3 in DNA: TGTGCCAGCAGTTACAGCGCAACTAATGAAAAACTGTTTTTT.

The genes are TRBV6-5 and TRBJ2-5, with D perhaps matching TRBD1 (6 bases). Germline loops: CDR1 MNHEY, CDR2 SVGAGI. The CDR3 spans 15 residues. The V end was cut by 3 bases, the J end by 2 bases, with 13 bases between. Here the CDR3 reads CASSYWSGEQETQYF. For the CDR3, the DNA is TGTGCCAGCAGTTATTGGTCAGGGGAACAAGAGACCCAGTACTTC.

V is TRBV2 and J is TRBJ1-1; 9 nucleotides line up with TRBD1. This CDR3 is built from 17 residues. The trim removed 6 bases at V and 1 base at J, leaving 12 bases unmatched. Germline CDR1 reads SNHLY; CDR2 reads FYNNEI. The CDR3 coding sequence is TGTGCCAGCAGCGCGGGACAGGGTTTGGGGTCGAACACTGAAGCTTTCTTT. As protein: CASSAGQGLGSNTEAFF.

The rearrangement uses TRBV28 and TRBJ2-1, with 7 bases identical to TRBD2. The CDR3 has 16 amino acids. Germline V gives CDR1 MDHEN, CDR2 SYDVKM. J was trimmed by 6 bases and V by 5 bases; bases with no gene match: 13. CDR3 loop: CASSPSGGSTANEQFF. The CDR3 coding sequence is TGTGCCAGCAGTCCCTCTGGCGGGAGTACAGCCAATGAGCAGTTCTTC. The complete variable domain, with remaining parts taken from reference TRBV28 and TRBJ2-1, reads DVKVTQSSRYLVKRTGEKVFLECVQDMDHENMFWYRQDPGLGLRLIYFSYDVKMKEKGDIPEGYSVSREKKERFSLILESASTNQTSMYLCASSPSGGSTANEQFFGPGTRLTVL.

This clone has more than one count but fewer than ten. The chain recombines TRBV4-2 with TRBJ2-2; TRBD2 agrees at 7 bases. The CDR3 sequence is 18 residues long. Looked up from germline, CDR1 is LGHNA and CDR2 is YNFKEQ. V lost 0 bases to trimming and J lost 5 bases; unmatched junction nucleotides: 12. The CDR3 DNA is TGTGCCAGCAGCCAAGAGTGGGTGGCGGGAGAGGCGACCGGGGAGCTGTTTTTT. This sequence encodes CASSQEWVAGEATGELFF.

The chain employs TRBV14 and TRBJ1-3; D call uncertain. Germline CDR1 and CDR2: SGHDN and FVKESK. The CDR3 has 14 residues. Trimming pared 6 bases from V and 0 bases from J, leaving 9 bases between. The CDR3 nucleotides are TGTGCCAGCAGTAAGACTGCCTCTGGAAACACCATATATTTT. It codes for CASSKTASGNTIYF.

This chain connects TRBV2 to TRBJ1-5; D remains ambiguous. The CDR3 has 15 residues. Per the germline V gene, CDR1 is SNHLY and CDR2 is FYNNEI. Between the trimmed V and J ends, which lost 6 bases and 1 base, there was a span of 13 bases. CDR3 loop: CASRGMGTSNQPQHF. The CDR3 nucleotides read TGTGCCAGCAGGGGTATGGGCACAAGCAATCAGCCCCAGCATTTT.

The chain has TRBV27 and TRBJ2-2; D unclear. Trimming removed 1 base at V and 0 bases at J, with 3 bases between. Germline V gives CDR1 MNHEY, CDR2 SMNVEV (reference sequence). The CDR3 sequence is 14 residues long. CDR3 loop: CASSLWPNTGELFF. DNA for the CDR3: TGTGCCAGCAGTTTATGGCCGAACACCGGGGAGCTGTTTTTT.

The chain links TRBV10-1 to TRBJ2-5; D is perhaps TRBD2 (6 bases). From germline, CDR1 is WNHNN and CDR2 SYGVQD (reference sequence). The CDR3 is 15 amino acids. V lost 6 bases, J lost 6 bases, and 20 bases lay in between. The CDR3 DNA follows: TGCGCCAGCAGCGATAAGGGACTCCCTCTTAAGACCCAGTACTTC. It translates to CASSDKGLPLKTQYF.

This clone was detected once. The rearrangement uses TRBV5-6 and TRBJ2-7; TRBD1 matches at 10 bases. V was pared by 4 bases and J by 4 bases, with 11 bases of the junction left unmatched. Germline V lookup: CDR1 SGHDT, CDR2 YYEEEE. The CDR3 runs to 16 residues. CDR3 protein: CASSRQVRDRGYEQYF. For the CDR3, the DNA is TGTGCCAGCAGCCGGCAGGTACGGGACAGGGGATACGAGCAGTACTTC. The full variable domain, in which reference TRBV5-6 and TRBJ2-7 provide the parts outside the CDR3, is DAGVTQSPTHLIKTRGQQVTLRCSPKSGHDTVSWYQQALGQGPQFIFQYYEEEERQRGNFPDRFSGHQFPNYSSELNVNALLLGDSALYLCASSRQVRDRGYEQYFGPGTRLTVT.

In DNA form, the CDR3 reads TGCGCCAGCAGCCTAGGGGGTGGACGCAATCAGCCCCAGCATTTT. Amino acids: CASSLGGGRNQPQHF. This chain connects TRBV5-1 to TRBJ1-5; D is possibly TRBD1 (6 bases). CDR3 length: 15 amino acids. Trimming removed 4 bases from V and 2 bases from J, with 13 bases in between. Looked up from germline, CDR1 is SGHRS and CDR2 is YFSETQ.

The V and J genes are TRBV19 and TRBJ2-1, with D perhaps TRBD1 (5 bases). CDR3 length: 13 amino acids. Germline V gene data show CDR1 as LNHDA and CDR2 as SQIVND (reference sequence). The germline V and J ends were trimmed by 2 bases and 3 bases, with 5 bases remaining between them. The CDR3 here is CASSITGYNEQFF. CDR3 DNA sequence: TGTGCCAGTAGTATAACAGGCTACAATGAGCAGTTCTTC.

This sequence joins TRBV24-1 and TRBJ1-4, with D unclear. Trimming removed 4 bases at V and 0 bases at J, with 17 bases between. Germline values: CDR1 KGHDR, CDR2 SFDVKD. The CDR3 runs 18 residues. The CDR3 sequence is CATSESRFSIATNEKLFF. The CDR3 DNA reads TGTGCCACCAGTGAGTCGAGATTTAGTATTGCAACTAATGAAAAACTGTTTTTT.

This chain joins TRBV30 and TRBJ1-1; 7 bases map to TRBD1. There are 13 residues in the CDR3. Germline-derived CDR1 and CDR2 are GTSNPN and SVGIG (reference sequence). With V trimmed by 3 bases and J by 1 base, 2 bases remained unmatched. The CDR3, as DNA: TGTGCCTGGAGGGGACAGCCGAACACTGAAGCTTTCTTT. Residues: CAWRGQPNTEAFF.

The genes are TRBV5-1 and TRBJ1-1; D gene uncertain. CDR1 and CDR2 (germline): SGHRS, YFSETQ. V gave up 0 bases and J gave up 1 base, with 7 bases separating them. This CDR3 is 14 amino acids long. The CDR3 loop reads CASSLAYGNTEAFF. CDR3 sequence (DNA): TGCGCCAGCAGCTTGGCCTACGGGAACACTGAAGCTTTCTTT.

V usage is TRBV5-1 and J usage is TRBJ2-5, with D unclear. Germline CDR1 reads SGHRS; CDR2 reads YFSETQ. The CDR3 sequence is 14 residues long. The germline V and J ends were trimmed by 4 bases and 5 bases, with 15 bases remaining between them. The CDR3 loop is CASSVVHSGETQYF. The CDR3 DNA reads as TGCGCCAGCAGCGTCGTTCACTCCGGGGAGACCCAGTACTTC.